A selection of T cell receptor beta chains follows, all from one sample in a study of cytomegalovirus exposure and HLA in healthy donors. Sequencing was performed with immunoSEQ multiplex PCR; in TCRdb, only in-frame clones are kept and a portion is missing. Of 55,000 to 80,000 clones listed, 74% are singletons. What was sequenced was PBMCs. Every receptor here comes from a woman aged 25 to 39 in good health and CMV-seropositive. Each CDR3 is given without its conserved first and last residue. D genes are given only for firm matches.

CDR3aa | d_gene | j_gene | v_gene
AWSVRGLPSHNEQF | - | TRBJ2-1 | TRBV30
ASSYGNHRDSYGYT | TRBD1 | TRBJ1-2 | TRBV6-5
ASSFVGETETQY | - | TRBJ2-5 | TRBV5-1
SVDGRAHGYT | - | TRBJ1-2 | TRBV29-1
AWSSLRTSGSDYTYNEQF | TRBD2 | TRBJ2-1 | TRBV30
ASSVSALQETQY | - | TRBJ2-5 | TRBV9
ASSFILGAEAF | - | TRBJ1-1 | TRBV13
ASSLFGETYGYT | - | TRBJ1-2 | TRBV7-9
ASKVGRGTEAF | - | TRBJ1-1 | TRBV27
AWSQSGGKRT | TRBD1 | TRBJ2-7 | TRBV30
ASKQINEKLF | - | TRBJ1-4 | TRBV6-5
AWSEGGHQPQH | TRBD1 | TRBJ1-5 | TRBV30
ASSVGWGPTETQY | - | TRBJ2-5 | TRBV9
ASSWTGGYGTEAF | TRBD1 | TRBJ1-1 | TRBV19
ASSQWGTGGSVQPQH | TRBD1 | TRBJ1-5 | TRBV4-3
ASTKTGGEKLF | - | TRBJ1-4 | TRBV27
ASSWQNYGYT | - | TRBJ1-2 | TRBV6-6
ASSQVLNEVNTQY | - | TRBJ2-3 | TRBV4-2
SVGTFYEQY | - | TRBJ2-7 | TRBV29-1
ASSEADRATYEQY | TRBD1 | TRBJ2-7 | TRBV6-1
ASSPWTGGDSGNTIY | TRBD1 | TRBJ1-3 | TRBV4-1
ASSQDSEGLAATYNEQF | TRBD2 | TRBJ2-1 | TRBV4-2
ASSSIGPRDGNTEAF | - | TRBJ1-1 | TRBV7-7
ASIPPDSYNQPQH | - | TRBJ1-5 | TRBV28